The 8 T cell receptor beta chains below were found in one sample sequenced in a study of T cells in tumors after PD-1 blockade. Profiled with immunoSEQ multiplex PCR; TCRdb holds only in-frame clones, not every one. The sample holds around 34,000 clones, approximately 70% seen once. The sequencing here drew on PBMCs, taken after anti-PD-1 treatment. Source of these receptors: a human donor with basal cell carcinoma.

The chain links TRBV7-2 to TRBJ2-2, with TRBD2 identical over 9 bases. The trim removed 6 bases at V and 7 bases at J, leaving 12 bases unmatched. Germline CDR1 reads SGHTA; CDR2 reads FQGNSA. The CDR3 length is 16 residues. For the CDR3, the DNA is TGTGCCAGCAGGCTCGGGGGGACTAGCTATCGCGGGGAGCTGTTTTTT. Residues: CASRLGGTSYRGELFF.

The genes are TRBV7-2 and TRBJ1-5; D not resolved. The CDR3 length is 14 residues. The ends were cut back, 5 bases at V and 2 bases at J, with 10 bases in the middle. Germline values: CDR1 SGHTA, CDR2 FQGNSA. The CDR3 DNA follows: TGTGCCAGCAGCCCCGACACGGGCAATCAGCCCCAGCATTTT. It encodes CASSPDTGNQPQHF.

This chain links TRBV11-3 with TRBJ1-4, with D hard to call. This CDR3 has 13 residues. The germline V gene has CDR1 SGHNT and CDR2 YENEEA. Trimming left V 5 bases short and J 8 bases short, with 12 bases between. The CDR3 DNA sequence: TGTGCCAGCAGCCCCGCCGGTGGGGAAAAACTGTTTTTT. It translates to CASSPAGGEKLFF.

The V and J genes are TRBV5-4 and TRBJ2-7; TRBD2 aligns across 8 bases. Germline V gene data show CDR1 as SGHNT and CDR2 as YYREEE (reference sequence). This CDR3 has 14 amino acids. Losses at the gene ends were 9 bases for V and 3 bases for J; bases not matched to a gene: 11. This CDR3 reads CATASGGGYYEQYF. The CDR3, as DNA: TGTGCCACGGCCTCGGGGGGGGGATACTACGAGCAGTACTTC.

The CDR3 DNA reads as TGTGCCAGCAGCCTTACCGGGGGGTATTTGAACACTGAAGCTTTCTTT. Its translation is CASSLTGGYLNTEAFF. V and J are TRBV7-2 and TRBJ1-1, with D tentatively TRBD1 (5 bases). From germline, CDR1 is SGHTA and CDR2 FQGNSA. This CDR3 has 16 amino acids. Trimming shortened V by 5 bases and J by 0 bases, and 16 bases separated the two germline ends.

The chain employs TRBV19 and TRBJ1-2; no firm D call. Trimming took 3 bases from V and 2 from J, leaving 10 bases between them. Looked up from germline, CDR1 is LNHDA and CDR2 is SQIVND (reference sequence). The CDR3 has 14 amino acids. The CDR3 nucleotides read TGTGCCAGTAGTATTGGGGTTGGGAACTATGGCTACACCTTC. It translates to CASSIGVGNYGYTF.

This chain joins TRBV19 and TRBJ1-2; 9 bases map to TRBD1. The CDR3 length is 15 residues. The trim removed 3 bases at V and 2 bases at J, leaving 4 bases unmatched. Germline CDR1 LNHDA, CDR2 SQIVND (reference sequence). Here the CDR3 DNA reads TGTGCCAGTAGTATCGGACAGGGGCGGAACTATGGCTACACCTTC. As protein: CASSIGQGRNYGYTF.

This clone has a handful of counts. This sequence joins TRBV4-3 and TRBJ2-7; TRBD1 agrees at 8 bases. CDR3 length: 13 amino acids. In germline, CDR1 is LGHNA, CDR2 YSLEER. V was pared by 4 bases and J by 4 bases, with 3 bases of the junction left unmatched. The DNA for the CDR3 is TGCGCCAGCAGCCGCGGACAGGGTTACGAGCAGTACTTC. This codes for CASSRGQGYEQYF.